The 13 T cell receptor beta chains reported below all come from one sample, sequenced in a study of T-cell reconstitution after alpha-beta-depleted transplantation in children. The TCRbeta library incorporated unique molecular identifiers. TCRdb passed the PCR reads through MiXCR, listing each CDR3 protein once. The sample consists of about 540,000 distinct CDR3 sequences, approximately 16% of them appearing once. Sequencing used PBMCs from the stem cell graft donor, obtained from the stem cell graft. The receptors come from a human donor who donated a stem cell graft to a child with acute lymphoblastic leukemia.

This CDR3 is CASSASPPVAGGSSPLHF. The CDR3, as DNA: TGTGCCAGCAGTGCCTCCCCTCCCGTGGCTGGTGGAAGTTCACCCCTCCACTTT. The chain has TRBV6-4 and TRBJ1-6; D gene unclear. The CDR3 is made up of 18 amino acids. Germline assignment: CDR1 MRHNA and CDR2 SNTAGT. The V end lost 4 bases, the J end lost 9 bases, and 25 bases lay between the germline ends.

This sequence joins TRBV2 and TRBJ2-5; D uncertain. Deletions cut 6 bases from V and 4 bases from J, with 15 bases between. CDR3 length: 14 residues. Germline assignment: CDR1 SNHLY and CDR2 FYNNEI. The CDR3 sequence is CASSSTPTPETQYF. The CDR3 coding sequence is TGTGCCAGCAGCTCAACACCGACTCCAGAGACCCAGTACTTC.

The rearrangement joins TRBV13 to TRBJ1-1; D remains ambiguous. The V gene's germline CDR1 is PRHDT and CDR2 FYEKMQ (reference sequence). V lost 5 bases to trimming and J lost 1 base, with 11 bases between them. This CDR3 region has 14 residues. The CDR3 nucleotides read TGTGCCAGCAGCCCCCCCTGGGGGAACACTGAAGCTTTCTTT. Translating it yields CASSPPWGNTEAFF.

The rearrangement joins TRBV12-3 or TRBV12-4 to TRBJ2-7; D gene unclear. V was shortened by 0 bases and J by 3 bases, with 9 bases between the two germline ends. The CDR3 has 14 amino acids. The CDR3: CASSLAPRYYEQYF. In DNA form, the CDR3 reads TGTGCCAGCAGTTTAGCGCCCAGATACTACGAGCAGTACTTC.

The CDR3 here is CASSPYLATGELFF. In DNA, the CDR3 is TGTGCCAGCAGCCCCTATTTGGCCACCGGGGAGCTGTTTTTT. V usage is TRBV7-9 and J usage is TRBJ2-2; D gene ambiguous. Trimming pared 5 bases from V and 4 bases from J, leaving 11 bases between. CDR3 size: 14 residues. The germline gives CDR1 SEHNR, CDR2 FQNEAQ (reference sequence).

This clonotype was seen only a few times. The chain joins TRBV6-1 to TRBJ2-7, with TRBD2 matching 10 bases. Looked up from germline, CDR1 is MNHNS and CDR2 is SASEGT. This CDR3 contains 16 residues. V lost 5 bases and J lost 4; bases outside the gene matches: 11. The CDR3 sequence is CASSQRTSGFLYEQYF. CDR3 DNA: TGTGCCAGCAGTCAGAGGACTAGCGGATTTTTATACGAGCAGTACTTC.

The chain uses TRBV20-1 and TRBJ2-3; TRBD2 aligns across 10 bases. The CDR3 consists of 16 residues. V lost 2 bases to trimming and J lost 0 bases; unmatched junction nucleotides: 5. Germline lookup yields CDR1 DFQATT and CDR2 SNEGSKA (reference sequence). The CDR3 sequence: CSARSGRDTSTDTQYF. The CDR3 bases are TGCAGTGCTAGAAGCGGGAGGGATACTAGCACAGATACGCAGTATTTT.

This clonotype appeared a few times. Here the CDR3 DNA reads TGTGCCACGACAGGGTTAAACACCGGGGAGCTGTTTTTT. As protein: CATTGLNTGELFF. The rearrangement links TRBV10-3 to TRBJ2-2; 7 bases are shared with TRBD1. The CDR3 covers 13 residues. Trimming cost V 10 bases and J 2 bases; bases outside gene matches: 4. The germline V gene encodes CDR1 ENHRY and CDR2 SYGVKD.

The sample holds a few counts of this clonotype. The CDR3 sequence is CSVPLAEINEKLFF. CDR3 coding DNA: TGCAGTGTCCCCCTCGCGGAAATTAATGAAAAACTGTTTTTT. V is TRBV20-1 and J is TRBJ1-4; D not resolved. The germline gives CDR1 DFQATT, CDR2 SNEGSKA (reference sequence). The V end was cut by 7 bases, the J end by 4 bases, with 16 bases between. The CDR3 contains 14 residues.

The chain uses TRBV6-1 and TRBJ1-6; D gene unclear. CDR3 size: 14 residues. V gave up 8 bases and J gave up 0 bases, with 8 bases separating them. Germline V CDR1 and CDR2: MNHNS, SASEGT. CDR3 nucleotides: TGTGCCAGCCTGTCGAGCTCCTATAATTCACCCCTCCACTTT. It specifies CASLSSSYNSPLHF.

The chain couples TRBV6-5 to TRBJ2-2; D is unclear. This CDR3 spans 15 amino acids. The V gene lost 0 bases and the J gene lost 1 base, with 6 bases spanning the gap. Germline CDR1 reads MNHEY; CDR2 reads SVGAGI. CDR3 region: CASSYSPGNTGELFF. The CDR3 nucleotides read TGTGCCAGCAGTTACTCTCCAGGGAACACCGGGGAGCTGTTTTTT.

V is TRBV7-9 and J is TRBJ1-4, with unresolved D. CDR3 length equals 13 residues. Trimming shortened V by 1 base and J by 7 bases, and 7 bases separated the two germline ends. Germline-derived CDR1 and CDR2 are SEHNR and FQNEAQ (reference sequence). The DNA for the CDR3 is TGTGCCAGCAGCTTAGTTTGGGGTGAAAAACTGTTTTTT. It is translated as CASSLVWGEKLFF.

A few counts support this clonotype. The chain links TRBV24-1 to TRBJ2-1; possibly TRBD1 for D (6 bases). CDR1 is KGHDR, CDR2 SFDVKD, per germline. The CDR3 spans 13 residues. Trimming took off 4 bases at V and 9 bases at J, with 12 bases between the two ends. The CDR3 loop is CATSELQGTEQFF. For the CDR3, the DNA is TGTGCCACCAGTGAGTTACAGGGTACTGAGCAGTTCTTC.